A selection of T cell receptor beta chains follows, all from one sample in a study of CD8+ T cells in alopecia areata. The protocol was immunoSEQ multiplex PCR, while the TCRdb copy is restricted to in-frame clones and leaves out a portion. The repertoire includes a few hundred thousand clones, around two fifths of them detected once, and 0.48% sits in the top ten. This specimen consisted of CD4+ T cells sorted from blood, obtained at week 34, from a patient treated with tofacitinib. These receptors all stem from a human donor with alopecia areata. The CDR3 runs from the conserved cysteine through the conserved F or W. D genes are given only for firm matches. The size field is filled for only some rows; it gives once, few, many or a size class.

>TRBV7-9|TRBJ2-5|TRBD1|14|few
TGTGCCAGCAGCTTCGGACAGGGGGGAGAGACCCAGTACTTC
CASSFGQGGETQYF
>TRBV4-1|TRBJ2-1|TRBD2|18|-
TGCGCCAGCAGCCTCGGGGCTAGCGGGATAAAGCCCTACAATGAGCAGTTCTTC
CASSLGASGIKPYNEQFF
>TRBV30|TRBJ2-7|-|13|-
TGTGCCTGGAGGTCAAAGGGGTCCAACGAGCAGTACTTC
CAWRSKGSNEQYF
>TRBV30|TRBJ1-1|-|14|-
TGTGCCTGGAGCCACCACAGGGTTGGTACTGAAGCTTTCTTT
CAWSHHRVGTEAFF
>TRBV29-1|TRBJ1-1|-|15|few
TGCAGCGTTGAAAGTTTATACCGGGCCAATCCCCGTGCTTTCTTT
CSVESLYRANPRAFF
>TRBV6-6|TRBJ1-6|-|14|few
TGTGCCAGCAGTCAGGACGTGGCTAATTCACCCCTCCACTTT
CASSQDVANSPLHF
>TRBV9|TRBJ2-1|-|12|-
TGTGCCAGCAGCTTCATTATGGGGGAGCAGTTCTTC
CASSFIMGEQFF
>TRBV7-3|TRBJ1-2|TRBD1|13|few
TGTGCCAGCAGCCCGGACAGGGACTATGGCTACACCTTC
CASSPDRDYGYTF
>TRBV30|TRBJ2-7|-|13|-
TGTGCCTGGAGTGTGCAGGATTCCTACGAGCAGTACTTC
CAWSVQDSYEQYF
>TRBV7-9|TRBJ2-3|-|12|few
TGTGCCAGCAGCTTAGCCGAGGATACGCAGTATTTT
CASSLAEDTQYF
>TRBV10-1|TRBJ1-1|-|13|-
TGCGCCAGCAGTGAGAGGAAAAACACTGAAGCTTTCTTT
CASSERKNTEAFF
>TRBV4-1|TRBJ1-2|-|12|-
TGCGCCAGCAGCCAGGCAGGCTATGGCTACACCTTC
CASSQAGYGYTF
>TRBV29-1|TRBJ1-1|-|13|-
TGCAGCGTTCCGGGGGCCGGGGACACTGAAGCTTTCTTT
CSVPGAGDTEAFF
>TRBV5-1|TRBJ2-7|TRBD2|16|few
TGCGCCAGCAGCTCGGTCGGGACTAGCGAGGGGTACGAGCAGTACTTC
CASSSVGTSEGYEQYF
>TRBV11-2|TRBJ1-2|-|16|-
TGTGCCAGCAGCTCGGACGGGGAAGGGGTGAGCTATGGCTACACCTTC
CASSSDGEGVSYGYTF
>TRBV7-2|TRBJ2-6|-|15|few
TGTGCCAGCACCCCCGGATCCTCTGGGGCCAACGTCCTGACTTTC
CASTPGSSGANVLTF
>TRBV30|TRBJ2-2|-|17|few
TGTGCCTGGAGTGGACAGGGCGGGGTACGATTCGCCGGGGAGCTGTTTTTT
CAWSGQGGVRFAGELFF
>TRBV2|TRBJ1-5|-|14|once
TGTGCCAGCAGTGACCCGGGCGGCAATCAGCCCCAGCATTTT
CASSDPGGNQPQHF
>TRBV6-1|TRBJ1-1|-|12|few
TGTGCCAGCAGTGATGTGGCCCGTGAAGCTTTCTTT
CASSDVAREAFF
>TRBV30|TRBJ1-2|-|13|few
TGTGCCTGGAGATTCGGAGGGGGGAGCGGCTACACCTTC
CAWRFGGGSGYTF
>TRBV29-1|TRBJ1-6|TRBD1|13|-
TGCAGCGCCGCCCAGGGGGTCGATTCACCCCTCCACTTT
CSAAQGVDSPLHF
>TRBV6-1|TRBJ1-2|-|14|-
TGTGCCAGCAGCCGACACGGCCTAACCTATGGCTACACCTTC
CASSRHGLTYGYTF
>TRBV30|TRBJ1-1|-|13|few
TGTGCCGGGGTCCGACAGGCGAACACTGAAGCTTTCTTT
CAGVRQANTEAFF
>TRBV4-1|TRBJ2-1|-|15|-
TGCGCCAGCAGCCATACCGGGACTTCCAACAATGAGCAGTTCTTC
CASSHTGTSNNEQFF
>TRBV30|TRBJ2-3|-|15|few
TGTGCCTGGAGTGTAGGGGGGCGGCGCACAGATACGCAGTATTTT
CAWSVGGRRTDTQYF
>TRBV7-9|TRBJ1-2|TRBD1|15|few
TGTGCCAGCAGCTTAACAGGGGGCGAGGGCTATGGCTACACCTTC
CASSLTGGEGYGYTF
>TRBV5-6|TRBJ2-2|-|17|few
TGTGCCAGCAGCTTGTTTTGGGAGCGAACGAACACCGGGGAGCTGTTTTTT
CASSLFWERTNTGELFF
>TRBV2|TRBJ1-5|TRBD1|15|-
TGTGCCAGCAGTCCGGGACAGGGCGGAAATCAGCCCCAGCATTTT
CASSPGQGGNQPQHF
>TRBV10-2|TRBJ2-4|-|13|few
TGCGCCAGCAAGGTGCTATCAAGTGACATTCAGTACTTC
CASKVLSSDIQYF
>TRBV4-2|TRBJ2-5|-|13|-
TGTGCCAGCAGCCAAGATATACAAGAGACCCAGTACTTC
CASSQDIQETQYF
>TRBV30|TRBJ2-3|TRBD2|14|-
TGTGCCTGGAGGAGAGCGGGGGGGGTGGATACGCAGTATTTT
CAWRRAGGVDTQYF
>TRBV6-1|TRBJ2-2|-|13|few
TGTGCCAGCAGCCGACTGGTTGCCGGGGAGCTGTTTTTT
CASSRLVAGELFF
>TRBV11-1|TRBJ2-1|-|15|few
TGTGCCAGCAGCTTAGTTGATTTAGACGGCAATGAGCAGTTCTTC
CASSLVDLDGNEQFF
>TRBV5-6|TRBJ1-2|-|16|-
TGTGCCAGCAGCTACTCGGGACTACTCAGCGGCTATGGCTACACCTTC
CASSYSGLLSGYGYTF
>TRBV30|TRBJ1-1|-|11|-
TGTGCCTGGAGTCGTCAGTTTGAAGCTTTCTTT
CAWSRQFEAFF
>TRBV30|TRBJ1-5|-|14|-
TGTGCCTGGAGTGGACCCCTACTGAATCAGCCCCAGCATTTT
CAWSGPLLNQPQHF
>TRBV5-6|TRBJ2-6|-|14|few
TGTGCCAGCAGCCGCCCTCGGGGGGCCAACGTCCTGACTTTC
CASSRPRGANVLTF
>TRBV7-2|TRBJ1-2|-|15|few
TGTGCCAGCAGCTTAGGGAGGGTGGGACTTTATGGCTACACCTTC
CASSLGRVGLYGYTF
>TRBV4-2|TRBJ2-5|TRBD2|14|-
TGTGCCAGCAGCCCCGGACTAGACCTGGAGGCCCAGTACTTC
CASSPGLDLEAQYF
>TRBV9|TRBJ2-1|TRBD2|12|-
TGTGCCAGCAGCGTAGGAGGACTAGCTCCGTTCTTC
CASSVGGLAPFF
>TRBV29-1|TRBJ1-2|TRBD1|14|few
TGCAGCTTAAAAGCCCTCGGACAGGGGAATGGCTACACCTTC
CSLKALGQGNGYTF
>TRBV6-5|TRBJ2-1|-|15|-
TGTGCCAGCAGTTACTCTGGGTACCAGTACAATGAGCAGTTCTTC
CASSYSGYQYNEQFF